This T cell receptor beta chain is drawn from a study of blood T cell repertoires in COVID-19. Method: immunoSEQ multiplex PCR; TCRdb's copy keeps in-frame clones and lacks some. The repertoire holds fewer than 350,000 clones, with 85% as singletons. The sample consisted of PBMCs or T cells enriched from blood (not recorded which). The source is a woman aged 30 to 39 who had been exposed to COVID-19.

CDR3 in DNA: TGTGCCAGCAGCCAAGAGGTTGCCAGGGAGGGAGCTTTCTTT. It codes for CASSQEVAREGAFF. The chain is built from TRBV4-2 and TRBJ1-1, with D possibly matching TRBD1 (5 bases). The CDR3 contains 14 residues. Trimming shortened V by 0 bases and J by 10 bases, and 15 bases separated the two germline ends. Germline lookup yields CDR1 LGHNA and CDR2 YNFKEQ.